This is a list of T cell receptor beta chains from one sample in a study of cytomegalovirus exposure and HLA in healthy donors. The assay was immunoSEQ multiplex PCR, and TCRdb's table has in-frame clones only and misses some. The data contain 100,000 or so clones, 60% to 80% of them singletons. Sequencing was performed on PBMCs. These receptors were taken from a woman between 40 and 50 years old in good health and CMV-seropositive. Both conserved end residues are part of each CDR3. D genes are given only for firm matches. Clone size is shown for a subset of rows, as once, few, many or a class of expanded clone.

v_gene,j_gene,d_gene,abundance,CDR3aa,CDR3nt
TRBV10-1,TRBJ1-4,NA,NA,CASIFGKLFF,TGCGCCAGCATCTTCGGAAAACTGTTTTTT
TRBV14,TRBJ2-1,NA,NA,CASSSQVFSSNEQFF,TGTGCCAGCAGCTCACAGGTATTCTCATCCAATGAGCAGTTCTTC
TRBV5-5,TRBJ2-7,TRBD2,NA,CASSSLRGAGLIEQYF,TGTGCCAGCAGCTCGCTGCGGGGGGCTGGTTTGATCGAGCAGTACTTC
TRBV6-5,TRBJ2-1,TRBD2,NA,CASSYVPAGGGKQFF,TGTGCCAGCAGTTACGTCCCAGCGGGAGGGGGGAAGCAGTTCTTC
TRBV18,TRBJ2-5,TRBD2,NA,CASSPTGGQETQYF,TGTGCCAGCTCACCTACCGGGGGGCAAGAGACCCAGTACTTC
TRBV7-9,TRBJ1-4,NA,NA,CASRSGGGDEKLFF,TGTGCCAGCAGATCCGGGGGGGGAGATGAAAAACTGTTTTTT
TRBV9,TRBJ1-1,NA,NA,CASSFALNTEAFF,TGTGCCAGCAGCTTCGCGCTGAACACTGAAGCTTTCTTT
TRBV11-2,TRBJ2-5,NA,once,CASSLGLQETQYF,TGTGCCAGCAGCCTGGGACTTCAAGAGACCCAGTACTTC
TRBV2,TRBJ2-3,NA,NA,CASSSRGTDTQYF,TGTGCCAGCAGTTCCCGGGGCACAGATACGCAGTATTTT
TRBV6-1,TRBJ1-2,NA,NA,CASSEDRPTLRDGYTF,TGTGCCAGCAGTGAAGATCGTCCCACTCTACGTGATGGCTACACCTTC
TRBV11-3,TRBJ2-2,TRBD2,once,CATSSGGTTGELFF,TGTGCCACCTCTAGCGGGGGGACGACCGGGGAGCTGTTTTTT